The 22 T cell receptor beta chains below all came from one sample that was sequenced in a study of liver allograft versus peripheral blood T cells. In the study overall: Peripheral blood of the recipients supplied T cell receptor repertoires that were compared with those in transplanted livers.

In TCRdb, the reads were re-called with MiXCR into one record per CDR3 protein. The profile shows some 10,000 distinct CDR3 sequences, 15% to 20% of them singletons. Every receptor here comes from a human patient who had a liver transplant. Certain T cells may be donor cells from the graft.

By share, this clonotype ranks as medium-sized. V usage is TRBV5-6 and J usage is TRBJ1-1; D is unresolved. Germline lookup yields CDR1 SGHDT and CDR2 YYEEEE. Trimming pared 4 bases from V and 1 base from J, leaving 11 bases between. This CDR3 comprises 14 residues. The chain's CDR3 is CASSLGSRNTEAFF. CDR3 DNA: TGTGCCAGCAGCCTCGGGTCGAGGAACACTGAAGCTTTCTTT. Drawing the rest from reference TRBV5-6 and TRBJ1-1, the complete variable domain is DAGVTQSPTHLIKTRGQQVTLRCSPKSGHDTVSWYQQALGQGPQFIFQYYEEEERQRGNFPDRFSGHQFPNYSSELNVNALLLGDSALYLCASSLGSRNTEAFFGQGTRLTVV.

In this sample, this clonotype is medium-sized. The CDR3 sequence: CASREPQVETQYF. In DNA form, the CDR3 reads TGTGCCAGCAGGGAACCTCAGGTAGAGACCCAGTACTTC. The V gene is TRBV6-1, the J gene TRBJ2-5; D gene uncertain. The CDR3 is 13 residues long. From germline, CDR1 is MNHNS and CDR2 SASEGT. With 6 bases removed from V and 4 bases from J, the gap between germline ends came to 12 bases.

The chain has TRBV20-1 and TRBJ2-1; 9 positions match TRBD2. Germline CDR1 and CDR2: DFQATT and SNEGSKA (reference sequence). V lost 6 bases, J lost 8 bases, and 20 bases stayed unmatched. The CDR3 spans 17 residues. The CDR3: CSAVPLSAGGHLDEQFF. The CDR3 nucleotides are TGCAGTGCCGTCCCACTTTCAGCGGGAGGTCATTTAGATGAGCAGTTCTTC.

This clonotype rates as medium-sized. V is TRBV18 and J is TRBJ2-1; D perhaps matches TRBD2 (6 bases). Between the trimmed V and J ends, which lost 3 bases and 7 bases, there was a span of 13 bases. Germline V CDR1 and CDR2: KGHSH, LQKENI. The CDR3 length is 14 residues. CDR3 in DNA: TGTGCCAGCTCACCTCCTTCTAGCGAAAATGAGCAGTTCTTC. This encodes CASSPPSSENEQFF. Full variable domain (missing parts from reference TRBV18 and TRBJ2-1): NAGVMQNPRHLVRRRGQEARLRCSPMKGHSHVYWYRQLPEEGLKFMVYLQKENIIDESGMPKERFSAEFPKEGPSILRIQQVVRGDSAAYFCASSPPSSENEQFFGPGTRLTVL.

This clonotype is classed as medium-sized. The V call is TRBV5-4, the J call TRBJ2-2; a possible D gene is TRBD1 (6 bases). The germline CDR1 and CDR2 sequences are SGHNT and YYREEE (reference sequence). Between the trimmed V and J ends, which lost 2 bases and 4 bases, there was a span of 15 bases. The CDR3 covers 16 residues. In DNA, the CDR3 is TGTGCCAGCAGCTTCGGAACAGGGACAACCACCGGGGAGCTGTTTTTT. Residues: CASSFGTGTTTGELFF.

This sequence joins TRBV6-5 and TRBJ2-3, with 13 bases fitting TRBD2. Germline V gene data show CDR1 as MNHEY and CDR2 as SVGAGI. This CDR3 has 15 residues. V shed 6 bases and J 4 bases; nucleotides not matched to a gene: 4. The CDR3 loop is CASRGLAGAADTQYF. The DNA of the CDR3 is TGTGCCAGCAGAGGACTAGCGGGAGCGGCAGATACGCAGTATTTT.

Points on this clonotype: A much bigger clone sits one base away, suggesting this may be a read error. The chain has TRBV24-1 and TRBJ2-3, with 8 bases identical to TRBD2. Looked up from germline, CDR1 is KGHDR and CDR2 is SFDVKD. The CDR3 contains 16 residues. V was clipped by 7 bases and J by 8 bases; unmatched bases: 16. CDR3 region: CATRGHAGRGAVTQYF. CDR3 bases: TGTGCCACCAGGGGACATGCAGGGCGGGGGGCAGTTACGCAGTATTTT.

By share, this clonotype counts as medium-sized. In DNA, the CDR3 is TGTGCCAGTAGTATAGAGCTTTCACGGAACACTGAAGCTTTCTTT. This gives the protein CASSIELSRNTEAFF. The V call is TRBV19, the J call TRBJ1-1; D not resolved. The CDR3 has 15 amino acids. The V gene lost 0 bases and the J gene lost 1 base, with 9 bases spanning the gap. Germline CDR1 is LNHDA and CDR2 is SQIVND (reference sequence).

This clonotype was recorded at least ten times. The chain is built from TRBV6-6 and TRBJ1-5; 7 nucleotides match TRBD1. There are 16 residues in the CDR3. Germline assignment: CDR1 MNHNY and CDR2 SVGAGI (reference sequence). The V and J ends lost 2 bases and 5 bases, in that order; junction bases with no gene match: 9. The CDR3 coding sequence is TGTGCCAGCAGTTACCTCCATGTAGGGGGCGATCAGCCCCAGCATTTT. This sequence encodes CASSYLHVGGDQPQHF.

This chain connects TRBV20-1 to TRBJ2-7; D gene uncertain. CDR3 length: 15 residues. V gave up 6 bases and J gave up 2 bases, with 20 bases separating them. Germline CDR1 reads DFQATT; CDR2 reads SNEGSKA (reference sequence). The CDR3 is CSATDPGRSPYEQYF. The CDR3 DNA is TGCAGTGCCACTGACCCCGGCAGGTCCCCCTACGAGCAGTACTTC.

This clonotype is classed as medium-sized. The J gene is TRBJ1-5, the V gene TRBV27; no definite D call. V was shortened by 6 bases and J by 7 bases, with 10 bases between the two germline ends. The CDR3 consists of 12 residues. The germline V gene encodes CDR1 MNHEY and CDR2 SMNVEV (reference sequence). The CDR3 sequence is CASSPSGQPQHF. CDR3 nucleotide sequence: TGTGCCAGCAGCCCCTCGGGGCAGCCCCAGCATTTT.

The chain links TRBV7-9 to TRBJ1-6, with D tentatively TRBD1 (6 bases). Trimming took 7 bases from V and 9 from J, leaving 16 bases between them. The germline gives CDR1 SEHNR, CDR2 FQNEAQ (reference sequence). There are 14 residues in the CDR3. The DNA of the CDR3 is TGTGCCAGCAACGTGGGGGGGCGGGTTTCACCCCTCCACTTT. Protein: CASNVGGRVSPLHF.

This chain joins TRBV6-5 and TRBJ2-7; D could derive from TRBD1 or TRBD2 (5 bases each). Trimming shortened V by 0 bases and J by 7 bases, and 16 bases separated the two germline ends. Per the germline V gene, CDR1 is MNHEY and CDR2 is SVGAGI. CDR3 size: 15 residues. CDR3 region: CASSYSGDIMGEQYF. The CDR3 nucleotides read TGTGCCAGCAGTTACTCGGGGGATATCATGGGGGAGCAGTACTTC.

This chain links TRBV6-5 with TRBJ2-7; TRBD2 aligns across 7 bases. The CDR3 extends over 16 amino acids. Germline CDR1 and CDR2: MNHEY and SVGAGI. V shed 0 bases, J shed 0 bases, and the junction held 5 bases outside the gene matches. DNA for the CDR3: TGTGCCAGCAGTTACTCGTACGGGGGGTCCTCCTACGAGCAGTACTTC. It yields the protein CASSYSYGGSSYEQYF.

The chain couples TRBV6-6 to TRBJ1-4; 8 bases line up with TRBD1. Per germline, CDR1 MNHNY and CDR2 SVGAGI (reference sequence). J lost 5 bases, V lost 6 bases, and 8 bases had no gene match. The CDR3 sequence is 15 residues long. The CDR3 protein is CASSSGGAGNEKLFF. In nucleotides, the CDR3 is TGTGCCAGCAGCTCAGGGGGCGCGGGCAATGAAAAACTGTTTTTT.

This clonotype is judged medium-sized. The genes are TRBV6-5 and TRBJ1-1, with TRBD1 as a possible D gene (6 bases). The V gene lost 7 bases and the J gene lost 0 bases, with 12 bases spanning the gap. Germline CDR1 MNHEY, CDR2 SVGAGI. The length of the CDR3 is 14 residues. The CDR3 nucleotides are TGTGCCAGCACCCCTGGACAGATGAACACTGAAGCTTTCTTT. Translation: CASTPGQMNTEAFF.

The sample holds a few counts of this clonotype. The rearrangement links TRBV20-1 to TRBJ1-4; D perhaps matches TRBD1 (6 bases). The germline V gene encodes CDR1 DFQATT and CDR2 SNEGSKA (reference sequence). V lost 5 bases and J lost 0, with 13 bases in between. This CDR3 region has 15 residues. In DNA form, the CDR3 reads TGCAGTGCTCCCTTCCGGACAGCAACTAATGAAAAACTGTTTTTT. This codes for CSAPFRTATNEKLFF.

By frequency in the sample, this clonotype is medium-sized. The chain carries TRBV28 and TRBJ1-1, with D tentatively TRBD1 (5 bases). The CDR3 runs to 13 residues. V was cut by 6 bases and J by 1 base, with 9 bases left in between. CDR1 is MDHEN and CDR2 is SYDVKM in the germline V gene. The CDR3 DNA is TGTGCCAGCAGCTTCCAGGGGAACACTGAAGCTTTCTTT. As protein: CASSFQGNTEAFF.

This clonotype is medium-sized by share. In nucleotides, the CDR3 is TGTGCCAGCAGTTACTCACGACTAGCGGGAGGGGGCACAGATACGCAGTATTTT. Amino acids: CASSYSRLAGGGTDTQYF. The chain recombines TRBV6-6 with TRBJ2-3; 14 bases align to TRBD2. J gave up 1 base and V 0 bases, and 3 bases lay outside the gene matches. The CDR3 has 18 residues. Per the germline V gene, CDR1 is MNHNY and CDR2 is SVGAGI (reference sequence).

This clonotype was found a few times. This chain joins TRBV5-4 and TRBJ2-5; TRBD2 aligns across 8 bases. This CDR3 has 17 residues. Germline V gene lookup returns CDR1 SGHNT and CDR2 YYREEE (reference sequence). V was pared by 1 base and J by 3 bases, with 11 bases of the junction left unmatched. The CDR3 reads CASSLIRGRPREETQYF. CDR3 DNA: TGTGCCAGCAGCTTGATTCGCGGGAGGCCACGGGAAGAGACCCAGTACTTC.

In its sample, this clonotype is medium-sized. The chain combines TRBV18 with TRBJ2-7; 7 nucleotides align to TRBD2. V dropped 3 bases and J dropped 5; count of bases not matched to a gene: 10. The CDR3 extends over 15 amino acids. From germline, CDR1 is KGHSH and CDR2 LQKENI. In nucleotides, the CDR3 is TGTGCCAGCTCACCCATTGGGGGGGGGAGCGACGAGCAGTACTTC. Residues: CASSPIGGGSDEQYF.

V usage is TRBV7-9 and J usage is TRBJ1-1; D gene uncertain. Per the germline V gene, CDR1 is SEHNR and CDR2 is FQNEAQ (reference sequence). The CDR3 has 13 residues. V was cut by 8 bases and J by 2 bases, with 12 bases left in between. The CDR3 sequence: CASVRGVNTEAFF. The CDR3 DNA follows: TGTGCCAGCGTTCGGGGAGTCAACACTGAAGCTTTCTTT.